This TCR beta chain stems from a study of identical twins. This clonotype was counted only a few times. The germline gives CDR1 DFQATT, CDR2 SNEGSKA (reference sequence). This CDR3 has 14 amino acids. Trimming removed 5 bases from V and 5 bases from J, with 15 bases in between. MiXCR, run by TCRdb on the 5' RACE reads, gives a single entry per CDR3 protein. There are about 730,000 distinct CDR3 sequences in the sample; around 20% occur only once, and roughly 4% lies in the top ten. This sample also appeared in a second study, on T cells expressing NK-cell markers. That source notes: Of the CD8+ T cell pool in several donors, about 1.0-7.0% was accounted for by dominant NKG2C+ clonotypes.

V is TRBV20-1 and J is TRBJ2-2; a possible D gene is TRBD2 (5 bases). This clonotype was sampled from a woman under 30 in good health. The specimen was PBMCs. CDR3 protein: CSALRTGVTGELFF. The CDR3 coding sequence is TGCAGTGCTCTACGGACTGGGGTGACCGGGGAGCTGTTTTTT.